The T cell receptor beta chain under discussion was sequenced for a study of CD8 T cells in Susac syndrome. In its sample, this clonotype was seen once. The germline V gene encodes CDR1 SGHTA and CDR2 FQGNSA. V gave up 2 bases and J gave up 4 bases; unmatched junction bases: 7. This CDR3 spans 15 amino acids. The RNA input was about 0.45 to 1 ug, and it was reverse transcribed with random hexamers. The CDR3 of TCR beta was amplified by immunoSEQ multiplex PCR across 54 Vbeta and 13 Jbeta. TCRdb processed the immunoSEQ multiplex PCR reads anew with MiXCR; each CDR3 protein has one entry. The sample carries 160,000 or so distinct CDR3 sequences, 93% recorded once.

The V call is TRBV7-2, the J call TRBJ1-1; the match to TRBD1 covers 7 bases. This TCR was sampled from a human donor in good health. Sequenced: CD4+ T cells from PBMCs. The CDR3 DNA is TGTGCCAGCAGCTTAAAATCCCCAGGGGGCACTGAAGCTTTCTTT. This codes for CASSLKSPGGTEAFF.